A few counts support the clone carrying this T cell receptor beta chain. Its antigen is undetermined. The data were taken from a study of T cells after yellow fever vaccination. About the research overall: Any fraction with a low cell number was prepared using SMART-Seq v4 Ultra Low Input. Study-level results: Clonotype sharing between CD4 and CD8 compartments was small. Clones that expanded after primary vaccination mostly reappeared after the booster (approximately 96% CD4, roughly 87% CD8).

As TCR cDNA was made by 5'RACE template switching, a universal primer site and UMIs were added. TCRdb reprocessed the 5' RACE reads via MiXCR and lists one record per CDR3 protein. The repertoire holds around 310,000 distinct CDR3 sequences, with about 4% as singletons. Trimming shortened V by 1 base and J by 4 bases, and 13 bases separated the two germline ends. The CDR3 extends over 15 amino acids. Germline values: CDR1 SGHTA, CDR2 FQGNSA. This specimen consisted of PBMCs, obtained 5 days after the yellow fever booster vaccination. The receptor was isolated from a man aged 18 to 29 who received the YFV17D yellow fever vaccine. The chain employs TRBV7-2 and TRBJ1-2; possible D gene TRBD1, 6 bases. Here the CDR3 DNA reads TGTGCCAGCAGCTTAGGGTTGGACAGTCGCTATGGCTACACCTTC. This translates into CASSLGLDSRYGYTF. Full variable domain (rest looked up from reference TRBV7-2 and TRBJ1-2): GAGVSQSPSNKVTEKGKDVELRCDPISGHTALYWYRQSLGQGLEFLIYFQGNSAPDKSGLPSDRFSAERTGGSVSTLTIQRTQQEDSAVYLCASSLGLDSRYGYTFGSGTRLTVV.